The clone carrying this TCR beta chain was detected many times. The data were obtained in a study of T cells after yellow fever vaccination. One entry per CDR3 protein results from TCRdb running MiXCR on the 5' RACE reads. The data contain 300,000 or so distinct CDR3 sequences, 10% to 15% of them singletons. The material sequenced was CD4+ T cells sorted from PBMCs, taken 45 days after the yellow fever booster vaccination. The TCR was taken from a man aged 30-40 years who received the YFV17D yellow fever vaccine.

CDR3 DNA: TGTGCCAGCAGCTTAGGTCAGGGCCTAAATGAGCAGTTCTTC. It translates to CASSLGQGLNEQFF. The chain is built from TRBV7-9 and TRBJ2-1; D is perhaps TRBD1 (5 bases). CDR1 SEHNR and CDR2 FQNEAQ come from the germline V gene (reference sequence). CDR3 size: 14 residues. V shed 1 base and J shed 7 bases, with 11 bases lying between them.